The 6 T cell receptor beta chains reported below all come from one sample, sequenced in a study of T-cell reconstitution after alpha-beta-depleted transplantation in children. This sample's TCRbeta library carried unique molecular identifier barcodes. TCRdb processed the PCR reads anew with MiXCR; each CDR3 protein has one entry. The data show 70,000 to 95,000 distinct CDR3 sequences, roughly 16% seen once. Sequenced material: PBMCs, mostly from graft donor cells, taken 180 days after TCRalphabeta/CD19-depleted stem cell transplant. The receptors shown here come from a male patient under 10 years old who had a stem cell transplant for acute lymphoblastic leukemia, so the T cells may come from the graft donor.

This clonotype was detected a few times. The chain employs TRBV20-1 and TRBJ1-1, with 9 positions matching TRBD1. The CDR3 runs 14 residues. Germline CDR1 is DFQATT and CDR2 is SNEGSKA (reference sequence). V shed 5 bases and J 4 bases; nucleotides not matched to a gene: 8. This CDR3 is CSALYRGLFTEAFF. CDR3 coding DNA: TGCAGTGCTTTATACAGGGGGCTGTTCACTGAAGCTTTCTTT.

The chain joins TRBV18 to TRBJ2-3, with D perhaps TRBD1 (5 bases). The V gene lost 1 base and the J gene lost 0 bases, with 14 bases spanning the gap. CDR3 length equals 17 residues. Germline CDR1 reads KGHSH; CDR2 reads LQKENI. The CDR3 sequence is CASSPLQGGSSTDTQYF. The CDR3 nucleotides are TGTGCCAGCTCACCACTGCAGGGCGGTTCTAGCACAGATACGCAGTATTTT.

This clonotype was picked up a small number of times. This chain links TRBV5-4 with TRBJ2-2, with TRBD1 identical over 7 bases. The CDR3 has 16 amino acids. With 4 bases clipped from V and 4 bases from J, the junction kept 10 bases outside the gene matches. In germline, CDR1 is SGHNT, CDR2 YYREEE (reference sequence). The CDR3 region has the DNA TGTGCCAGCAGCCCACAGGACAGGAGAAGCACCGGGGAGCTGTTTTTT. This gives the protein CASSPQDRRSTGELFF.

The table lists this clonotype with many counts. The chain couples TRBV20-1 to TRBJ1-4, with D possibly matching TRBD1 (5 bases). Germline CDR1 is DFQATT and CDR2 is SNEGSKA (reference sequence). The V end lost 3 bases, the J end lost 7 bases, and 15 bases lay between the germline ends. This CDR3 is built from 14 residues. CDR3 residues: CSASNYGAGEKLFF. In DNA, the CDR3 is TGCAGTGCTAGTAATTACGGGGCCGGTGAAAAACTGTTTTTT.

This clonotype has a handful of counts. The rearrangement uses TRBV4-1 and TRBJ2-5; D is ambiguous. CDR3 size: 15 residues. Trimming took 0 bases from V and 5 from J, leaving 13 bases between them. Per germline, CDR1 MGHRA and CDR2 YSYEKL. The CDR3 sequence is CASSQDRGYSETQYF. CDR3 DNA: TGCGCCAGCAGCCAAGATCGTGGGTACAGTGAGACCCAGTACTTC.

In this sample, this clonotype turned up many times. This chain connects TRBV7-2 to TRBJ1-2; 9 positions match TRBD1. J was trimmed by 2 bases and V by 1 base; bases with no gene match: 2. Looked up from germline, CDR1 is SGHTA and CDR2 is FQGNSA. The CDR3 sequence is 15 residues long. The CDR3 DNA is TGTGCCAGCAGCTTAGGGGGACAGGGCAACTATGGCTACACCTTC. It specifies CASSLGGQGNYGYTF.